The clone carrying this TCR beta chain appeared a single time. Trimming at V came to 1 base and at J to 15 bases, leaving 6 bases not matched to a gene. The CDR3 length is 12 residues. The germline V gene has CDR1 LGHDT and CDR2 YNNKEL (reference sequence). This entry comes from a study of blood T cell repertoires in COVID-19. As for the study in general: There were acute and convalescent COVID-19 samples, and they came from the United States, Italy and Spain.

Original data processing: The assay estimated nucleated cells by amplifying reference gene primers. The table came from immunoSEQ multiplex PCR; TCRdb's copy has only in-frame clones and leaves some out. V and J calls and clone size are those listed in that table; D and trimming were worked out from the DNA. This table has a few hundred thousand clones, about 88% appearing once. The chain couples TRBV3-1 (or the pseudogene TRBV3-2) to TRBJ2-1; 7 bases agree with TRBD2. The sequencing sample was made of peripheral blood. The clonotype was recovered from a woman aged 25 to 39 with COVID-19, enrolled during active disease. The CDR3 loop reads CASSQGGLAGFF. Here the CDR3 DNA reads TGTGCCAGCAGCCAAGGGGGCTTAGCGGGGTTCTTC.